The next 10 T cell receptor beta chains were all read from a single sample in a study of T cells after yellow fever vaccination. TCRdb reprocessed the 5' RACE reads with MiXCR, giving one entry per CDR3 protein. The sample records 500,000 to 650,000 distinct CDR3 sequences, roughly an eighth being singletons. The source was PBMCs, collected on the day of the yellow fever booster vaccination. The receptors were sampled from a man between 25 and 39 years old who received the YFV17D yellow fever vaccine.

This clonotype was seen a handful of times. This chain joins TRBV11-2 and TRBJ2-1; D possibly corresponds to TRBD2 (7 bases). V lost 4 bases, J lost 3 bases, and 13 bases lay in between. Germline V CDR1 and CDR2: SGHAT, FQNNGV. This CDR3 is 15 amino acids long. The CDR3 nucleotides are TGTGCCAGCAGCTCCAGGGAGGGGGTCTACAATGAGCAGTTCTTC. This sequence encodes CASSSREGVYNEQFF.

J is TRBJ2-3 and V is TRBV7-3; D not resolved. Germline CDR1 is SGHTA and CDR2 is FQGTGA. This CDR3 comprises 14 residues. The V end lost 4 bases, the J end lost 4 bases, and 12 bases lay between the germline ends. The DNA for the CDR3 is TGTGCCAGCAGCTCTGACCTCCCCTCAGATACGCAGTATTTT. Protein: CASSSDLPSDTQYF.

This clonotype has a handful of counts. This rearrangement joins TRBV15 to TRBJ2-7; 8 bases fit TRBD1. CDR1 is LNHNV, CDR2 YYDKDF, per germline (reference sequence). V shed 3 bases, J shed 3 bases, and the junction held 7 bases outside the gene matches. This CDR3 is built from 15 residues. In DNA form, the CDR3 reads TGTGCCACCAGCAGCCCCACCGACAGGGGCTACGAGCAGTACTTC. The encoded protein is CATSSPTDRGYEQYF.

A few counts support this clonotype. The rearrangement links TRBV5-1 to TRBJ2-7, with 11 nucleotides matching TRBD2. This CDR3 spans 15 amino acids. Germline CDR1 SGHRS, CDR2 YFSETQ. J lost 6 bases, V lost 7 bases, and 12 bases had no gene match. The DNA for the CDR3 is TGCGCCAGCGTGCCAACTAGCGGGAGTTTCGCCGAGCAGTACTTC. It is translated as CASVPTSGSFAEQYF.

Only a few counts were recorded for this clonotype. The CDR3 spells CSARDRGNSPLHF. Written as DNA, the CDR3 is TGCAGCGCTCGGGACAGGGGGAATTCACCCCTCCACTTT. The rearrangement uses TRBV29-1 and TRBJ1-6, with TRBD1 matching over 11 bases. The CDR3 consists of 13 residues. V lost 7 bases and J lost 7; bases outside the gene matches: 3. Germline V gene data show CDR1 as SQVTM and CDR2 as ANQGSEA.

This clonotype occurred a few times. CDR3 nucleotides: TGTGCCAGCAGCTTTTCGACTAGCGGGAGGCCCGAGACCCAGTACTTC. This gives the protein CASSFSTSGRPETQYF. V and J are TRBV11-2 and TRBJ2-5, with 13 bases identical to TRBD2. The ends lost 3 bases at V and 5 bases at J; junction bases unmatched: 6. The germline V gene has CDR1 SGHAT and CDR2 FQNNGV. The CDR3 covers 16 residues.

This clonotype was observed at least ten times. V is TRBV12-3 or TRBV12-4 and J is TRBJ2-3; 13 bases are a match to TRBD2. The CDR3 contains 15 residues. V gave up 5 bases and J gave up 4 bases; unmatched junction bases: 3. The CDR3 sequence: CASSRTSGSADTQYF. The CDR3 region has the DNA TGTGCCAGCAGTCGGACTAGCGGGAGCGCAGATACGCAGTATTTT.

This chain joins TRBV12-3 or TRBV12-4 and TRBJ2-2, with D tentatively TRBD1 (5 bases). CDR3 length equals 16 residues. Trimming pared 5 bases from V and 3 bases from J, leaving 16 bases between. CDR3 in amino acids: CASSPSGRVDTGELFF. The CDR3, as DNA: TGTGCCAGCAGTCCCTCCGGCAGGGTCGACACCGGGGAGCTGTTTTTT.

This clonotype is a singleton in its sample. The chain joins TRBV27 to TRBJ2-7; TRBD2 agrees at 7 bases. With 5 bases clipped from V and 3 bases from J, the junction kept 7 bases outside the gene matches. The germline CDR1 and CDR2 sequences are MNHEY and SMNVEV (reference sequence). This CDR3 is 14 amino acids long. In DNA, the CDR3 is TGTGCCAGCAGTCCCCGGGGGGTGGGCTACGAGCAGTACTTC. Protein: CASSPRGVGYEQYF.

This clonotype was observed a handful of times. This chain joins TRBV5-1 and TRBJ1-5; D is unclear. This CDR3 is built from 13 residues. V shed 1 base and J shed 7 bases, with 9 bases lying between them. Germline V lookup: CDR1 SGHRS, CDR2 YFSETQ. This CDR3 reads CASSLMASQPQHF. The CDR3 nucleotides read TGCGCCAGCAGCTTGATGGCATCGCAGCCCCAGCATTTT.